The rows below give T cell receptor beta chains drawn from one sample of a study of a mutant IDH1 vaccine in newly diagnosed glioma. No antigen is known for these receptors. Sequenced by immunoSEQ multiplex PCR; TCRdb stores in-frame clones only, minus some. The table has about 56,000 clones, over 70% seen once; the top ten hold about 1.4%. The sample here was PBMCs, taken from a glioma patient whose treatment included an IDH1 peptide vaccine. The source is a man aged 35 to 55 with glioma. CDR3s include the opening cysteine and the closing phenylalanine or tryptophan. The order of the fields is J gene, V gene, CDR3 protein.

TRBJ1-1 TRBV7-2 CASSFGTVEAFF
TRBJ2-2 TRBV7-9 CASSFPRGRNTNTGELFF
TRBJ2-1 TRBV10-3 CAISELGNEQFF
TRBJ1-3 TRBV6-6 CASSYYAGSGNTIYF
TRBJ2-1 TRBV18 CASSRWQREGYNEQFF
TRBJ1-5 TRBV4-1 CASSQDNSGVRSNQPQHF
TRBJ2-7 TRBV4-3 CASSQDLGNPSYEQYF
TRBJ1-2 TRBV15 CATSRTGYGYTF
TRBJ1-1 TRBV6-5 CASRLQGGNTEAFF
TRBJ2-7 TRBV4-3 CASTPPRDRRPLGYYEQYF
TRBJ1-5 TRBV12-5 CASGCTTTVNQPQHF
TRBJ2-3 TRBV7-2 CASSLVRWEDTQYF
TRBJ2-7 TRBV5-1 CASSLAQDRGYEQYF
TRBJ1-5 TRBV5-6 CASSLARVRGYNQPQHF
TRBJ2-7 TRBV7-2 CASSFTGGDKRFHF
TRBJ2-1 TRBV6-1 CASSEAHDREDEQFF
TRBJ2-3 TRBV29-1 CSPAPYFTDTQYF
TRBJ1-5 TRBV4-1 CASSQGRSYSNQPQHF
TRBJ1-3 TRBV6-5 CASRTGGSGNTIYF
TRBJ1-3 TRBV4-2 CASSPPGRSGNTIYF
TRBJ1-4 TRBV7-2 CASSFPLEKLFF